One and the same sample provided the 17 T cell receptor beta chains below, sequenced in a study of blood T cell repertoires in COVID-19. The assay was immunoSEQ multiplex PCR, and TCRdb's table has in-frame clones only and misses some. This repertoire shows about 210,000 clones, roughly 80% found once; its top ten account for about 7.8%. The sample taken for sequencing was peripheral blood. The receptors derive from a woman of 80 years or more with COVID-19, enrolled during active disease.

This chain links TRBV27 with TRBJ1-2; 9 bases agree with TRBD1. Germline CDR1 and CDR2: MNHEY and SMNVEV (reference sequence). There are 16 residues in the CDR3. The ends lost 2 bases at V and 1 base at J; junction bases unmatched: 5. The CDR3: CASSLNWDRVNYGYTF. CDR3 DNA sequence: TGTGCCAGCAGTTTAAATTGGGACAGGGTTAACTATGGCTACACCTTC.

V usage is TRBV29-1 and J usage is TRBJ2-1, with 7 bases fitting TRBD2. Germline V gene sequence: CDR1 SQVTM, CDR2 ANQGSEA. With 0 bases clipped from V and 9 bases from J, the junction kept 5 bases outside the gene matches. The CDR3 is made up of 13 amino acids. The CDR3: CSVEDRTSFEQFF. The CDR3 DNA sequence: TGCAGCGTTGAAGATCGGACTAGTTTTGAGCAGTTCTTC.

V usage is TRBV7-6 and J usage is TRBJ2-7; 12 bases are shared with TRBD1. Germline V gives CDR1 SGHVS, CDR2 FNYEAQ. This CDR3 is 16 amino acids long. The ends lost 2 bases at V and 7 bases at J; junction bases unmatched: 9. CDR3: CASSLTPGQGAREQYF. DNA of the CDR3: TGTGCCAGCAGCTTAACTCCGGGACAGGGGGCGCGAGAGCAGTACTTC.

The chain recombines TRBV29-1 with TRBJ2-7; TRBD1 aligns across 8 bases. Germline CDR1 and CDR2: SQVTM and ANQGSEA. The CDR3 totals 13 residues. V was pared by 6 bases and J by 5 bases, with 9 bases of the junction left unmatched. The CDR3 coding sequence is TGCAGCGTGGATGGACAGGGCGGCGACGAGCAGTACTTC. Translating gives CSVDGQGGDEQYF.

The V and J genes are TRBV6-6 and TRBJ1-6; TRBD1 is a possible D gene (5 bases). The V and J ends lost 6 bases and 6 bases respectively, with 6 bases between them. The germline V gene has CDR1 MNHNY and CDR2 SVGAGI (reference sequence). The CDR3 totals 12 residues. The CDR3 sequence: CASRTVNSPLHF. The CDR3 bases are TGTGCCAGCAGGACAGTTAATTCACCCCTCCACTTT.

The chain uses TRBV12-3 or TRBV12-4 and TRBJ1-1; 7 bases are shared with TRBD1. The CDR3 runs 13 residues. V lost 6 bases, J lost 10 bases, and 11 bases stayed unmatched. CDR3 bases: TGTGCCAGCAGGTCAGGGGGGCGGGTAGGAGCTTTCTTT. Amino acids: CASRSGGRVGAFF.

The genes are TRBV4-1 and TRBJ1-6, with D perhaps matching TRBD1 (6 bases). Germline loops: CDR1 MGHRA, CDR2 YSYEKL. The CDR3 has 18 residues. V was cut by 4 bases and J by 8 bases, with 24 bases left in between. The CDR3 sequence: CASSPLRGGPRVDSPLHF. The CDR3 DNA is TGCGCCAGCAGCCCCCTGAGGGGGGGACCCCGGGTCGATTCACCCCTCCACTTT.

The chain is built from TRBV5-6 and TRBJ2-6; the D gene is possibly TRBD1 (6 bases). In germline, CDR1 is SGHDT, CDR2 YYEEEE. V was cut by 4 bases and J by 1 base, with 15 bases left in between. The CDR3 consists of 17 residues. The chain's CDR3 is CASSPAGVWSGANVLTF. CDR3 sequence (DNA): TGTGCCAGCAGCCCCGCAGGGGTATGGTCTGGGGCCAACGTCCTGACTTTC.

V is TRBV6-5 and J is TRBJ2-1; possibly TRBD2 for D (5 bases). The V gene lost 6 bases and the J gene lost 0 bases, with 12 bases spanning the gap. This CDR3 has 15 residues. Germline V gives CDR1 MNHEY, CDR2 SVGAGI. The CDR3 region is CASSLSGNSYNEQFF. The CDR3 nucleotides are TGTGCCAGCAGCCTCAGCGGAAACTCCTACAATGAGCAGTTCTTC.

The chain couples TRBV6-5 to TRBJ2-5; 9 bases are shared with TRBD1. Per germline, CDR1 MNHEY and CDR2 SVGAGI. V lost 6 bases and J lost 5; bases outside the gene matches: 7. CDR3 length: 14 residues. The CDR3 loop is CASSLNRGRETQYF. DNA of the CDR3: TGTGCCAGCAGCCTTAACAGGGGGCGTGAGACCCAGTACTTC.

This chain links TRBV7-2 with TRBJ2-1; 11 bases are shared with TRBD2. Germline V lookup: CDR1 SGHTA, CDR2 FQGNSA. Losses at the gene ends were 1 base for V and 14 bases for J; bases not matched to a gene: 4. The CDR3 consists of 13 residues. The CDR3 reads CASSLGLAGGKFF. The DNA for the CDR3 is TGTGCCAGCAGCTTAGGGCTAGCGGGAGGAAAGTTCTTC. The full variable domain, its missing parts supplied by reference TRBV7-2 and TRBJ2-1, is GAGVSQSPSNKVTEKGKDVELRCDPISGHTALYWYRQSLGQGLEFLIYFQGNSAPDKSGLPSDRFSAERTGGSVSTLTIQRTQQEDSAVYLCASSLGLAGGKFFGPGTRLTVL.

V is TRBV6-5 and J is TRBJ2-1; possibly TRBD1 for D (5 bases). The CDR3 sequence is 13 residues long. Trimming took 6 bases from V and 4 from J, leaving 10 bases between them. Germline CDR1 reads MNHEY; CDR2 reads SVGAGI. The CDR3 protein is CASRLDSYNEQFF. The CDR3 DNA reads TGTGCCAGCAGACTCGACAGTTACAATGAGCAGTTCTTC.

This chain joins TRBV6-4 and TRBJ2-1; perhaps TRBD2 as D (6 bases). Trimming left V 6 bases short and J 8 bases short, with 8 bases between. Germline CDR1 MRHNA, CDR2 SNTAGT. This CDR3 contains 11 residues. The DNA of the CDR3 is TGTGCCAGCAGCGGGGGATATGAGCAGTTCTTC. This sequence encodes CASSGGYEQFF.

The rearrangement uses TRBV15 and TRBJ1-1; TRBD1 is a possible D gene (5 bases). The germline V gene has CDR1 LNHNV and CDR2 YYDKDF (reference sequence). Trimming removed 0 bases from V and 11 bases from J, with 16 bases in between. CDR3 length: 14 residues. DNA for the CDR3: TGTGCCACCAGCAGAGATGGAGGGCCACGGGACGCTTTCTTT. This translates into CATSRDGGPRDAFF.

V is TRBV7-8 and J is TRBJ2-1; 7 positions agree with TRBD1. The CDR3 totals 13 residues. Germline V gene data show CDR1 as SGHVS and CDR2 as FQNEAQ. The V segment lost 4 bases and the J segment 6 bases; nucleotides outside the gene matches: 3. The CDR3 DNA sequence: TGTGCCAGCAGCTCCAGACAGGGCAATGAGCAGTTCTTC. Encoded protein: CASSSRQGNEQFF. Combining the CDR3 with reference TRBV7-8 and TRBJ2-1 gives the whole variable domain GAGVSQSPRYKVAKRGQDVALRCDPISGHVSLFWYQQALGQGPEFLTYFQNEAQLDKSGLPSDRFFAERPEGSVSTLKIQRTQQEDSAVYLCASSSRQGNEQFFGPGTRLTVL.

This clone was counted a single time. The rearrangement links TRBV11-2 to TRBJ1-2; D perhaps matches TRBD1 (6 bases). Trimming left V 5 bases short and J 5 bases short, with 12 bases between. CDR1 is SGHAT, CDR2 FQNNGV, per germline. The CDR3 totals 13 residues. The CDR3 region is CASSPLGQYGYTF. CDR3 nucleotide sequence: TGTGCCAGCAGCCCCCTTGGACAGTATGGCTACACCTTC.

The count of this clone is one. The genes are TRBV28 and TRBJ2-5; 11 nucleotides agree with TRBD1. J lost 5 bases, V lost 5 bases, and 4 bases had no gene match. The CDR3 consists of 14 residues. The germline gives CDR1 MDHEN, CDR2 SYDVKM. The CDR3 loop is CASSRGQGVETQYF. The CDR3 nucleotides read TGTGCCAGCAGTCGGGGACAGGGGGTGGAGACCCAGTACTTC.